These 13 T cell receptor beta chains came from one sample sequenced in a study of tissue T cells after allogeneic stem cell transplantation. The method was immunoSEQ multiplex PCR; TCRdb's version includes in-frame clones alone and lacks a portion of them. The data show under 6,000 clones, roughly half seen once. Time point given: mouse harvest day 7 after allogeneic transplant. Mouse grafts combined 10^7 T-cell-depleted bone marrow cells with 10^6 splenic CD5+ T cells. The sample was skin. The receptor source for this set is a female BALB/c mouse given C57BL/6 T cells with graft-versus-host disease after an allogeneic hematopoietic cell transplant.

Comments on this clone: Here the gene names and germline are mouse. The observed sequence ends 1 residue before the CDR3 terminus, with the missing tail filled in from the germline J gene. The chain is built from TRBV3 and TRBJ2-4; D gene uncertain. Germline V CDR1 and CDR2: SNHLY, FYNGKV (reference sequence). V was clipped by 5 bases and J by 0 bases, with 9 bases between them. The CDR3 sequence is 14 residues long. The DNA read from the CDR3 is TGTGCCAGCAGCCCCCAGATTAGTCAAAACACCTTGTAC. Translation: CASSPQISQNTLY. The full CDR3 sequence reads CASSPQISQNTLYF.

As concerns this clone: Mouse gene names apply. CDR3 amino acids: CASSEEANTEVFF. CDR3 bases read: TGTGCCAGCAGTGAAGAGGCGAACACAGAAGTCTTC. The genes are TRBV13-1 and TRBJ1-1; D unresolved. The sequenced fragment ends 1 residue before the CDR3 boundary, so the rest is inferred from the germline J gene. Germline V gene sequence: CDR1 NSHNY, CDR2 SYGAGN. The CDR3 totals 13 residues. V lost 2 bases, J lost 1 base, and 6 bases lay in between.

This clone came up a few times. Mouse names are used for the genes. The covered CDR3 bases are TGTGCCAGCTCTCTCGCTGGGGGGATCGATGCTGAGCAGTTC. Its protein is CASSLAGGIDAEQF. The full CDR3 protein reads CASSLAGGIDAEQFF. This sequence joins TRBV12-1 and TRBJ2-1; TRBD2 aligns across 8 bases. The CDR3 is cut off 1 residue early in the read; its end comes from the germline J gene. Germline-derived CDR1 and CDR2 are SGHSN and HYEKVE. The V and J ends lost 0 bases and 5 bases, in that order; junction bases with no gene match: 5. CDR3 size: 15 residues.

With regard to this clone: Gene names denote mouse genes. Partial CDR3 DNA: TGTGTTGGGGGACATATTAACTATGCTGAGCAGTTC. Protein: CVGGHINYAEQF. In full, the CDR3 reads CVGGHINYAEQFF. The chain joins TRBV29 to TRBJ2-1; TRBD1 or TRBD2 may be the D gene (6 bases each). The sequenced fragment ends 1 residue before the CDR3 boundary, so the rest is inferred from the germline J gene. Germline V gene sequence: CDR1 MSHET, CDR2 SYDVDS. The CDR3 covers 13 residues.

Of note for this clone: Gene labels here are mouse ones. CDR3 protein: CSSSPGTGGAGTEVFF. The sequenced CDR3 bases are TGCTCCAGCAGTCCTGGGACAGGGGGCGCAGGCACAGAAGTCTTC. The V gene is TRBV23, the J gene TRBJ1-1; the tabulated D call, TRBD1, remains unverified against the DNA. The CDR3 end lies 1 residue beyond the end of the read and is filled in from the germline J gene. CDR3 length: 16 residues. Germline values: CDR1 KGHTA, CDR2 FQNQQP.

This clone was seen a handful of times. Germline and genes here are mouse. The CDR3 extends 1 residue past the end of the read, so its final part is completed from the germline J gene. The V gene is TRBV13-3, the J gene TRBJ1-2; 8 nucleotides line up with TRBD1. The J segment lost 0 bases and the V segment lost 3 bases, leaving 4 bases of the junction unmatched. The CDR3 length is 15 residues. CDR1 is NNHDY and CDR2 is SYVADS in the germline V gene. The sequenced part of the CDR3 DNA is TGTGCCAGCAGTGTTAAGACAGGGGCAAACTCCGACTACACC. It specifies CASSVKTGANSDYT. The complete CDR3 sequence is CASSVKTGANSDYTF.

Notes on this clone: Mouse names are used for the genes. The CDR3 end falls 1 residue outside the read, so it is completed with the germline J gene. The V and J genes are TRBV14 and TRBJ2-3, with 13 nucleotides matching TRBD2. Germline values: CDR1 SGHDT, CDR2 FRDEAV. CDR3 length equals 17 residues. V was pared by 5 bases and J by 0 bases, with 6 bases of the junction left unmatched. Partial CDR3 DNA: TGTGCCAGCAGCCCCGGACTGGGGGGGCGGAGTGCAGAAACGCTGTAT. Its translation is CASSPGLGGRSAETLY. The whole CDR3 reads CASSPGLGGRSAETLYF.

As to this clone: Any gene name here is a mouse gene name. Read data end 1 residue before the CDR3 end; the end is taken from the germline J gene. The rearrangement uses TRBV13-1 and TRBJ1-3, with D unclear. The germline gives CDR1 NSHNY, CDR2 SYGAGN. V lost 3 bases and J lost 1, with 11 bases in between. The CDR3 extends over 15 amino acids. The CDR3 spells CASSAYPGSGNTLYF. The part of the CDR3 DNA that was read is TGTGCCAGCAGTGCCTATCCGGGGTCTGGAAATACGCTCTAT.

With regard to this clone: Mouse germline and gene names are used. The read gets to within 1 residue of the CDR3 end, and the germline J gene fills in the rest. The rearrangement uses TRBV3 and TRBJ1-3; D unclear. The CDR3 runs 14 residues. Germline V gene sequence: CDR1 SNHLY, CDR2 FYNGKV (reference sequence). Trimming took off 5 bases at V and 0 bases at J, with 8 bases between the two ends. The CDR3 bases that were read are TGTGCCAGCAGCCTGATTAATTCTGGAAATACGCTCTAT. It encodes CASSLINSGNTLY. The entire CDR3 protein is CASSLINSGNTLYF.

As for this clone: These gene names are mouse names. The read ends 1 residue early relative to the CDR3; the germline J gene fills the gap. J is TRBJ1-2 and V is TRBV3; no reliable D call. This CDR3 has 14 residues. Germline V gives CDR1 SNHLY, CDR2 FYNGKV (reference sequence). The V and J ends lost 5 bases and 0 bases respectively, with 10 bases between them. CDR3 DNA, as far as it was read: TGTGCCAGCAGCCCCCAGACACCAAACTCCGACTACACC. It is translated as CASSPQTPNSDYT. In full, the CDR3 is CASSPQTPNSDYTF.

A word on this clone: The listed genes are named as in mouse. The CDR3 end is not reached by the read, which stops 1 residue before it; the germline J gene fills it in. V gene TRBV26 combines with J gene TRBJ2-7, with D uncertain. Trimming left V 0 bases short and J 0 bases short, with 9 bases between. The CDR3 is 15 residues long. Looked up from germline, CDR1 is KGHPV and CDR2 is FQNQEV (reference sequence). The DNA read from the CDR3 is TGTGCCAGCAGTCTGTCGTCCAAAACCTCCTATGAACAGTAC. This encodes CASSLSSKTSYEQY. The complete CDR3 protein is CASSLSSKTSYEQYF.

Remarks on this clone: Mouse gene names apply. The read stops 1 residue short of the end of the CDR3; the missing end is completed from the germline J gene. The gene calls are TRBV26 and TRBJ2-4, with 9 bases lining up with TRBD2. The germline gives CDR1 KGHPV, CDR2 FQNQEV (reference sequence). The CDR3 contains 15 residues. V was clipped by 5 bases and J by 3 bases; unmatched bases: 6. CDR3 DNA, as far as it was read: TGTGCCAGCAGTTCACTGGGGGGATGGCAAAACACCTTGTAC. Translated: CASSSLGGWQNTLY. The CDR3 in its entirety is CASSSLGGWQNTLYF.

Comments on this clone: Germline and genes: mouse. The read ends 1 residue early relative to the CDR3; the germline J gene fills the gap. This chain connects TRBV17 to TRBJ2-7; 10 nucleotides agree with TRBD2. This CDR3 is 13 amino acids long. Germline trimming cut 6 bases from V and 4 bases from J; bases unmatched to any gene: 3. The V gene's germline CDR1 is MNHDT and CDR2 YYDKIL. This CDR3 reads CASSPDWGYEQYF. CDR3 DNA, as far as it was read: TGTGCTAGCAGCCCGGACTGGGGGTATGAACAGTAC.